This T cell receptor (beta chain) was found in a study of cytomegalovirus exposure and HLA in healthy donors. Background on the study: The 120 validation repertoires used the same platform as the 650 to 850 first-cohort repertoires (as reported by a later analysis).

Overall study findings and caveats: The classifier reportedly diagnosed cytomegalovirus status with high specificity and sensitivity. The authors listed approximately 150 TCR beta chains as cytomegalovirus-associated.

On this clone: Its antigen is undetermined.

Profiled with immunoSEQ multiplex PCR; TCRdb holds only in-frame clones, not every one. The sample records more than 75,000 clones, 90% to 95% being singletons. The CDR3 runs to 16 residues. With 5 bases clipped from V and 5 bases from J, the junction kept 10 bases outside the gene matches. Looked up from germline, CDR1 is PRHDT and CDR2 is FYEKMQ (reference sequence). Material for sequencing was PBMCs. This TCR was sampled from a man aged 18 to 30 in good health and CMV-seronegative. The rearrangement uses TRBV13 and TRBJ2-7, with 12 bases fitting TRBD2. The CDR3 loop is CASSLRTSGMGNEQYF. In nucleotides, the CDR3 is TGTGCCAGCAGCCTCAGGACTAGCGGGATGGGGAACGAGCAGTACTTC. Together with reference TRBV13 and TRBJ2-7, the CDR3 gives the full variable domain: AAGVIQSPRHLIKEKRETATLKCYPIPRHDTVYWYQQGPGQDPQFLISFYEKMQSDKGSIPDRFSAQQFSDYHSELNMSSLELGDSALYFCASSLRTSGMGNEQYFGPGTRLTVT.